The T cell receptor beta chain described here comes from a study of vaccination and CD4 T cells after COVID-19. Study-wide background: In the convalescent cohort, there were six males and four females, two of them Hispanic. Stimuli were overlapping spike peptide pools of SARS-CoV-2 and three common cold coronaviruses (HCoV-NL63, HCoV-OC43, HCoV-229E). Regarding the study as a whole: Researchers looked at relatively few convalescent patients and had no early post-infection timepoints.

A word on this clonotype: Antigen: not known.

This CDR3 has 17 amino acids. J gave up 4 bases and V 2 bases, and 10 bases lay outside the gene matches. From germline, CDR1 is DFQATT and CDR2 SNEGSKA (reference sequence). Treatment of the sample: roughly ten-day PBMC culture with coronavirus spike peptide pools or control peptides (ViraFEST assay). With the Oncomine TCR Beta short-read assay, DNA from cultured CD4+ T cells was sequenced. Genomic DNA was drawn out of CD4+ T cells grown in culture. TCRdb reprocessed the PCR reads via MiXCR and lists one record per CDR3 protein. The sample has more than 10,000 distinct CDR3 sequences; around half are singletons.

This chain connects TRBV20-1 to TRBJ1-4, with 10 bases lining up with TRBD1. Material for sequencing was CD4+ T cells from blood, cultured in vitro. The sequence came from a human donor who had recovered from COVID-19. CDR3 protein: CSARSPGQGLNNEKLFF. The DNA of the CDR3 is TGCAGTGCTAGATCCCCGGGACAGGGGCTTAATAATGAAAAACTGTTTTTT.